These T cell receptor beta chains were read from a single sample in a study of blood T cell repertoires in COVID-19. Profiling relied on immunoSEQ multiplex PCR, and the TCRdb table lists in-frame clones only, not all of them. The sample has around 60,000 clones; under 85% are singletons. What was sequenced was peripheral blood. The receptors were gathered from a woman of 80 years or more with acute or convalescent COVID-19. CDR3s leave out the opening cysteine and the closing phenylalanine or tryptophan. The D gene is left open where the match is weak.

d_call v_call cdr3_length cdr3_aa
. TRBV11-2 11 ASSKGLIYEQY
TRBD2 TRBV5-1 17 ASSLAVKVGLASQETQY
. TRBV25-1 13 ASSETGGGNTEAF
TRBD1 TRBV6-5 12 ASRRTGSSYEQY
TRBD2 TRBV27 13 ASRPWTSGTETQY
TRBD1 TRBV11-1 12 ASTGTGYSNEQF
TRBD1 TRBV6-6 14 ASSYSTGGRGDEQF
. TRBV6-5 12 ASSYAQGGYGYT
. TRBV7-9 10 ASSLLQGEQY
. TRBV19 12 ASSTRDSNEKLF
TRBD2 TRBV20-1 12 SASTSGPFNEQF
. TRBV5-5 13 ASALTAGGNSPLH
. TRBV19 13 ASSIAGGVLYEQY
TRBD2 TRBV9 12 ASSVGRGGNEQF
TRBD2 TRBV5-6 14 ASSAEREGPPYEQY
. TRBV29-1 13 SVAGGAMGTGELF
TRBD1 TRBV7-2 11 ASSRDSSYEQY
TRBD2 TRBV27 13 ASSSRLAGVNEQF
TRBD2 TRBV5-1 15 ASSFSFAGGPGDTQY
TRBD2 TRBV30 11 AQQGLAGETQY
. TRBV7-9 12 ASSLSTGFSPLH
. TRBV4-3 12 ASSQRSLLYGYT
TRBD2 TRBV28 15 ASRLSPGGSGANVLT
. TRBV11-2 12 ASSLSGGTDTQY
. TRBV28 13 ASTQTGLVGYEQY
. TRBV13 13 ASGFGQSNTGELF
TRBD1 TRBV6-5 12 ASSRDRVDYGYT
TRBD2 TRBV6-2/TRBV6-3 16 ASSYSRLSGSSYNEQF
. TRBV6-1 14 ASSVFGTGVSYEQY
. TRBV6-5 12 ASRSAGFLEKLF
TRBD1 TRBV7-9 11 ASSITGGAKQY
. TRBV27 17 ASSLTDRGGRFVTDTQY
TRBD1 TRBV7-9 12 ASMGTGFTDTQY
. TRBV9 12 ASSAREGTGELF
. TRBV28 15 ASSLAGGSFSGNTIY
TRBD1 TRBV6-5 13 ASSYSDRANTEAF
. TRBV9 12 ASSVSGGNLGYT
. TRBV4-3 13 ASSLSLGARETQY
. TRBV6-2/TRBV6-3 13 ASSFSGVPAAGYT
TRBD2 TRBV27 15 ASSLFPTGGDSGELF
TRBD1 TRBV5-5 13 ASSLGGQALYEQY
TRBD2 TRBV4-1 15 ASSQGGGGSKVGELF
. TRBV28 13 ASLPSHYSYNEQF
TRBD1 TRBV29-1 11 SVDLGQAYGQY
TRBD2 TRBV5-1 14 ASSLSQSGKVGEQY
TRBD1 TRBV7-2 15 ASSLNRQGSSGNTIY
. TRBV18 13 ASSPGGGDGQPQH